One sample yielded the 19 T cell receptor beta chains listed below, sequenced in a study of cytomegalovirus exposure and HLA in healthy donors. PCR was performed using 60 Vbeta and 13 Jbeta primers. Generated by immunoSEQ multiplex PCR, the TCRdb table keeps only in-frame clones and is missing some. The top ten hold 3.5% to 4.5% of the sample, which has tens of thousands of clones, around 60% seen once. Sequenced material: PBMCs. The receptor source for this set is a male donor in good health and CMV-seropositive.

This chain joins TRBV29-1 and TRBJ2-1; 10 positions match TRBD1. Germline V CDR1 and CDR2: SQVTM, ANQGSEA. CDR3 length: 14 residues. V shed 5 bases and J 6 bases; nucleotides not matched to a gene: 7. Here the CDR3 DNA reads TGCAGCGTTCGTGGGACAGGGGTTTTCAATGAGCAGTTCTTC. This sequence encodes CSVRGTGVFNEQFF.

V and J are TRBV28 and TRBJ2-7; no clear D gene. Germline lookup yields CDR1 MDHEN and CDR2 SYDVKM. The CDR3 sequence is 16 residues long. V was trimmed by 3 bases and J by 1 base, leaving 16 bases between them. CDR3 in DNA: TGTGCCAGCAGTTTGGTCCCGGCCGCCGGGTCCTACGAGCAGTACTTC. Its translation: CASSLVPAAGSYEQYF.

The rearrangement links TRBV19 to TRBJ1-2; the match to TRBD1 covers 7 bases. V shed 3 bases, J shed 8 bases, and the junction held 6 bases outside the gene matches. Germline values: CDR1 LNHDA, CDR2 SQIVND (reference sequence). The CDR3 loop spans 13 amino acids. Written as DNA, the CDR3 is TGTGCCAGTAGTATGACAGGGTATAAAGGCTACACCTTC. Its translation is CASSMTGYKGYTF. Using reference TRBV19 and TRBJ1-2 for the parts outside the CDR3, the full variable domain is DGGITQSPKYLFRKEGQNVTLSCEQNLNHDAMYWYRQDPGQGLRLIYYSQIVNDFQKGDIAEGYSVSREKKESFPLTVTSAQKNPTAFYLCASSMTGYKGYTFGSGTRLTVV.

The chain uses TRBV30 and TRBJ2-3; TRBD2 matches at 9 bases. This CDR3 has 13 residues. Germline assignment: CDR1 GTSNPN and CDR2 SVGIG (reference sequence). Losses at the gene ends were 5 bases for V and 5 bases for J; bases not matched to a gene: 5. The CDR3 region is CAWGAGGLDTQYF. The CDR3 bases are TGTGCCTGGGGAGCGGGGGGTTTAGATACGCAGTATTTT.

This CDR3 reads CATGSGGITGGMGSNQPQHF. CDR3 DNA: TGTGCCACCGGCAGTGGAGGTATCACAGGGGGCATGGGAAGCAATCAGCCCCAGCATTTT. The chain is built from TRBV2 and TRBJ1-5, with TRBD1 matching over 9 bases. Germline CDR1 reads SNHLY; CDR2 reads FYNNEI. This CDR3 is 20 amino acids long. Trimming at V came to 10 bases and at J to 1 base, leaving 23 bases not matched to a gene.

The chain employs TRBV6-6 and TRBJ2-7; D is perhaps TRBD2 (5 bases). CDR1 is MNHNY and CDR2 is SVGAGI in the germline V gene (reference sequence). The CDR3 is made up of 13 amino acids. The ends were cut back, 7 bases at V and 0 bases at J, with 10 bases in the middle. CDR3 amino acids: CASMRARSYEQYF. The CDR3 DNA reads TGTGCCAGCATGCGGGCGCGCTCCTACGAGCAGTACTTC.

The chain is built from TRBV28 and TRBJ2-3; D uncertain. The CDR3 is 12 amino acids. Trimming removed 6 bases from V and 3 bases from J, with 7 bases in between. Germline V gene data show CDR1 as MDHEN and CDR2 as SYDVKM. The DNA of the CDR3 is TGTGCCAGCAGCCTTCGGACAGATACGCAGTATTTT. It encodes CASSLRTDTQYF.

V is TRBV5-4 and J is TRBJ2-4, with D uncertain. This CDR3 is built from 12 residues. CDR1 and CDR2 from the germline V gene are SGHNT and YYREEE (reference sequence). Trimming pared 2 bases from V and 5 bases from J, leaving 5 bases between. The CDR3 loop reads CASSFRENIQYF. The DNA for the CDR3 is TGTGCCAGCAGCTTCCGGGAAAACATTCAGTACTTC.

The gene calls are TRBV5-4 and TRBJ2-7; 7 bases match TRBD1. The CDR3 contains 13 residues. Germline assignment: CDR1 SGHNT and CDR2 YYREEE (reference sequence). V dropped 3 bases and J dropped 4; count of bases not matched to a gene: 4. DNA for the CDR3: TGTGCCAGCAGCTACAGGGGCCCTTACGAGCAGTACTTC. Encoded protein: CASSYRGPYEQYF. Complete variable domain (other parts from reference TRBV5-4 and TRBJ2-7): ETGVTQSPTHLIKTRGQQVTLRCSSQSGHNTVSWYQQALGQGPQFIFQYYREEENGRGNFPPRFSGLQFPNYSSELNVNALELDDSALYLCASSYRGPYEQYFGPGTRLTVT.

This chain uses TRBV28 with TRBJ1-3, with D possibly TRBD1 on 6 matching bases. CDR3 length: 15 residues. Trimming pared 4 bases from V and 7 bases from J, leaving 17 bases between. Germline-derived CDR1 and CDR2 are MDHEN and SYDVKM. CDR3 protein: CASSYSRGLGNTIYF. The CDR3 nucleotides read TGTGCCAGCAGTTACTCAAGGGGGTTGGGGAACACCATATATTTT.

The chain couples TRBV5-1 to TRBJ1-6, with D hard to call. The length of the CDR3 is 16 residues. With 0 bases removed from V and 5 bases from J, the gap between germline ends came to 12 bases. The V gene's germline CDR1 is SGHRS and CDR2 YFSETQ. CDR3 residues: CASSLELRRDNSPLHF. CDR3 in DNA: TGCGCCAGCAGCTTGGAGCTAAGGCGGGATAATTCACCCCTCCACTTT.

The CDR3 DNA follows: TGTGCCAGCAGCGGAAACCGGGACAGGTCTGGAAACACCATATATTTT. It is translated as CASSGNRDRSGNTIYF. The chain recombines TRBV9 with TRBJ1-3, with 8 positions matching TRBD1. Germline trimming cut 3 bases from V and 1 base from J; bases unmatched to any gene: 6. Per the germline V gene, CDR1 is SGDLS and CDR2 is YYNGEE. This CDR3 has 16 amino acids.

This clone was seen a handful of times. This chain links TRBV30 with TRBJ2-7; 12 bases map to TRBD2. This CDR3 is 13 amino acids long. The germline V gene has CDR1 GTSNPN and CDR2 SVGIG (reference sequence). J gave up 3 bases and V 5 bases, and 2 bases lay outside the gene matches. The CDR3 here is CAWGGLAGYEQYF. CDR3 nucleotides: TGTGCCTGGGGGGGACTAGCGGGCTACGAGCAGTACTTC.

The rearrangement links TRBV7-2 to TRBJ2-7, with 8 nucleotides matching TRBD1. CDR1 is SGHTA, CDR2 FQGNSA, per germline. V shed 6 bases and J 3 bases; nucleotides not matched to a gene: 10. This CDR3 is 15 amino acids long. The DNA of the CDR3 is TGTGCCAGCAGTCATCCGGGACAGGCTTTCTACGAGCAGTACTTC. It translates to CASSHPGQAFYEQYF.

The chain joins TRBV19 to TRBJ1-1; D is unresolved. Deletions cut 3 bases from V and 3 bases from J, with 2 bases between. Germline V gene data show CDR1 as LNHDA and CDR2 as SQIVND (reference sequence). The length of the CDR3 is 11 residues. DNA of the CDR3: TGTGCCAGTAGTATCTACACTGAAGCTTTCTTT. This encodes CASSIYTEAFF.

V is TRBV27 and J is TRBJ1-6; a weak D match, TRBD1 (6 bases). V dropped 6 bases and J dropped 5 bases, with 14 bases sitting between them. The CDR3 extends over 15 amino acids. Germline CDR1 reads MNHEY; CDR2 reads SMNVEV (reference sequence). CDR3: CASRQGRTDNSPLHF. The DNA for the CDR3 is TGTGCCAGCAGACAGGGAAGGACGGATAATTCACCCCTCCACTTT.

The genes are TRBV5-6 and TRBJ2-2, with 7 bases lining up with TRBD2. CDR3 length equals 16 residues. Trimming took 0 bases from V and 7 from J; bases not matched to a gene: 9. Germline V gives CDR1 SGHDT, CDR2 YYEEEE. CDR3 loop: CASSLVQRGHGGELFF. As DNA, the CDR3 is TGTGCCAGCAGCTTGGTGCAGCGGGGTCATGGCGGGGAGCTGTTTTTT.

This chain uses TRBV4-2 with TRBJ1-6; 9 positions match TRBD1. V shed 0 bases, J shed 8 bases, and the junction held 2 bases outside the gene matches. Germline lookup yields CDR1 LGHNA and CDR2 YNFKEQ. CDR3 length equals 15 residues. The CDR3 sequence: CASSQEGQGDSPLHF. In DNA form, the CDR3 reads TGTGCCAGCAGCCAAGAGGGACAGGGCGATTCACCCCTCCACTTT.

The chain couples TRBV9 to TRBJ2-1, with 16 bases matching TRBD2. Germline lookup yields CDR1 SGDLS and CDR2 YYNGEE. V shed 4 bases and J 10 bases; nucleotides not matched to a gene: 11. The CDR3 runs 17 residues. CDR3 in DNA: TGTGCCAGCAGCCCAGGGACTAGCGGGGGGGAATCGGGGGAGCAGTTCTTC. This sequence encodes CASSPGTSGGESGEQFF.